These 11 T cell receptor beta chains originate from one sample sequenced in a study of shared clonotypes between healthy human individuals. Terminally differentiated effector memory CD45RA+ cells were left out of the naive CD8 fraction, which was CD45RO-negative and positively selected for CCR7. Clones were sequenced by immunoSEQ multiplex PCR, and TCRdb holds only the in-frame ones, with some missing. The sample carries a few million clones, 93% recorded once. The sequenced sample consisted of naive CD8+ T cells from PBMCs. These receptors were taken from a man between 18 and 35 years old in good health. Some clones in this sample may be carry-over from other donors' samples.

The chain joins TRBV4-1 to TRBJ1-1, with TRBD1 matching 8 bases. V was pared by 4 bases and J by 5 bases, with 3 bases of the junction left unmatched. This CDR3 has 13 residues. Germline CDR1 MGHRA, CDR2 YSYEKL. The DNA for the CDR3 is TGCGCCAGCAGCCTCAGGGGGCGGACTGAAGCTTTCTTT. Encoded protein: CASSLRGRTEAFF.

The genes are TRBV2 and TRBJ2-7; 10 nucleotides align to TRBD1. The length of the CDR3 is 16 residues. The V segment lost 5 bases and the J segment 5 bases; nucleotides outside the gene matches: 12. The germline gives CDR1 SNHLY, CDR2 FYNNEI. The DNA for the CDR3 is TGTGCCAGCAGTCCCCTCCGGGGACAGGGGTACAACGAGCAGTACTTC. Protein: CASSPLRGQGYNEQYF.

Concerning this clone: Other DNA variants within this sample encode the same CDR3. This chain links TRBV15 with TRBJ2-5, with D perhaps assigned TRBD1 or TRBD2 (5 bases each). Germline CDR1 LNHNV, CDR2 YYDKDF (reference sequence). The CDR3 is 13 residues long. Trimming removed 3 bases at V and 5 bases at J, with 10 bases between. The CDR3 DNA sequence: TGTGCCACCAGCAGCGGGGCAGGGGAGACCCAGTACTTC. It codes for CATSSGAGETQYF.

This clone was counted only a few times. The same CDR3 can be traced to other DNA sequences in this sample. This chain links TRBV27 with TRBJ1-1; tentatively, D is TRBD1 (5 bases). CDR1 is MNHEY and CDR2 is SMNVEV in the germline V gene (reference sequence). Deletions cut 5 bases from V and 1 base from J, with 8 bases between. CDR3 size: 13 residues. The CDR3 bases are TGTGCCAGCAGTCCCGGACAGAACACTGAAGCTTTCTTT. It yields the protein CASSPGQNTEAFF.

V usage is TRBV28 and J usage is TRBJ2-1; 12 nucleotides match TRBD2. Per the germline V gene, CDR1 is MDHEN and CDR2 is SYDVKM. Trimming at V came to 6 bases and at J to 8 bases, leaving 17 bases not matched to a gene. CDR3 length: 18 amino acids. The CDR3 here is CASSPRSTSGSWGHEQFF. The CDR3 DNA follows: TGTGCCAGCAGCCCTCGTTCGACTAGCGGGAGTTGGGGCCATGAGCAGTTCTTC. The full variable domain, completed using reference TRBV28 and TRBJ2-1, is DVKVTQSSRYLVKRTGEKVFLECVQDMDHENMFWYRQDPGLGLRLIYFSYDVKMKEKGDIPEGYSVSREKKERFSLILESASTNQTSMYLCASSPRSTSGSWGHEQFFGPGTRLTVL.

This chain joins TRBV7-6 and TRBJ2-7, with a tentative D call TRBD1 (5 bases). Deletions cut 5 bases from V and 0 bases from J, with 14 bases between. CDR3 length: 15 amino acids. Germline assignment: CDR1 SGHVS and CDR2 FNYEAQ. This CDR3 reads CASSDWTRGSYEQYF. The CDR3 nucleotides read TGTGCCAGCAGCGACTGGACACGCGGCTCCTACGAGCAGTACTTC.

This CDR3 reads CAISPNLEENQPQHF. In DNA form, the CDR3 reads TGTGCCATCAGTCCCAACTTGGAGGAAAATCAGCCCCAGCATTTT. The chain combines TRBV10-3 with TRBJ1-5; no definite D call. Trimming removed 5 bases from V and 4 bases from J, with 15 bases in between. The V gene's germline CDR1 is ENHRY and CDR2 SYGVKD. The CDR3 spans 15 residues.

The chain is built from TRBV10-2 and TRBJ2-5; the match to TRBD2 covers 8 bases. CDR3 length: 14 residues. V lost 5 bases and J lost 5; bases outside the gene matches: 7. Looked up from germline, CDR1 is WSHSY and CDR2 is SAAADI. CDR3 residues: CASSTSGWGETQYF. CDR3 nucleotides: TGCGCCAGCAGTACTAGCGGTTGGGGCGAGACCCAGTACTTC.

The rearrangement joins TRBV7-8 to TRBJ2-2; TRBD1 agrees at 8 bases. V lost 10 bases and J lost 7; bases outside the gene matches: 14. From germline, CDR1 is SGHVS and CDR2 FQNEAQ. This CDR3 spans 15 amino acids. DNA of the CDR3: TGTGCCAATTTAGGACAGGGTGACCCCCTCGGGGAGCTGTTTTTT. Protein product: CANLGQGDPLGELFF.

The chain joins TRBV13 to TRBJ2-1; TRBD2 agrees at 12 bases. Germline-derived CDR1 and CDR2 are PRHDT and FYEKMQ (reference sequence). The CDR3 sequence is 16 residues long. Germline trimming cut 0 bases from V and 8 bases from J; bases unmatched to any gene: 5. The CDR3 protein is CASSLGGLAGRDEQFF. The CDR3 DNA reads as TGTGCCAGCAGCTTAGGGGGACTAGCGGGTAGGGATGAGCAGTTCTTC.

The rearrangement joins TRBV6-1 to TRBJ2-7, with 7 bases identical to TRBD1. The V gene's germline CDR1 is MNHNS and CDR2 SASEGT. The CDR3 runs to 14 residues. The trim removed 2 bases at V and 4 bases at J, leaving 5 bases unmatched. CDR3 residues: CASSESGQPYEQYF. Written as DNA, the CDR3 is TGTGCCAGCAGTGAATCGGGACAGCCGTACGAGCAGTACTTC.